The 20 T cell receptor beta chains given below trace back to one sample, sequenced in a study of blood T cell repertoires in COVID-19. Libraries were prepared by immunoSEQ multiplex PCR; TCRdb keeps only in-frame clonotypes and omits some of them. The sample lists around 240,000 clones, roughly nine tenths seen once, with 0.95% to 1.5% in the top ten. The sequencing input was PBMCs or T cells enriched from blood (not recorded which). The receptors come from a human donor in a cohort exposed to, infected with or recovered from COVID-19 (not recorded which). The donor label of this sample is uncertain.

This chain joins TRBV6-5 and TRBJ1-2; the D is unclear. Germline-derived CDR1 and CDR2 are MNHEY and SVGAGI. The CDR3 is 14 residues long. Trimming pared 0 bases from V and 8 bases from J, leaving 13 bases between. CDR3 sequence: CASSYSEGGMGYTF. CDR3 bases: TGTGCCAGCAGTTACTCAGAGGGAGGGATGGGCTACACCTTC.

The V call is TRBV5-5, the J call TRBJ1-1; D remains ambiguous. CDR1 is SGHKS, CDR2 YYEKEE, per germline (reference sequence). The CDR3 contains 14 residues. V lost 2 bases to trimming and J lost 1 base, with 9 bases between them. The CDR3: CASSFTVRNTEAFF. The CDR3 coding sequence is TGTGCCAGCAGCTTTACGGTCCGGAACACTGAAGCTTTCTTT.

V usage is TRBV10-1 and J usage is TRBJ2-1; TRBD1 is a possible D gene (6 bases). CDR1 and CDR2 (germline): WNHNN, SYGVQD (reference sequence). CDR3 size: 14 residues. V was cut by 5 bases and J by 5 bases, with 13 bases left in between. The CDR3 spells CASSPSGTNNEQFF. The CDR3 DNA reads as TGCGCCAGCAGTCCCAGTGGGACAAACAATGAGCAGTTCTTC.

J is TRBJ1-5 and V is TRBV3-1 (or the pseudogene TRBV3-2), with 10 nucleotides matching TRBD1. The ends lost 1 base at V and 4 bases at J; junction bases unmatched: 1. Germline CDR1 and CDR2: LGHDT and YNNKEL (reference sequence). This CDR3 has 15 amino acids. The CDR3, as DNA: TGTGCCAGCAGCCAAGGGGGACAGGGGAATCAGCCCCAGCATTTT. This encodes CASSQGGQGNQPQHF.

J is TRBJ1-1 and V is TRBV6-5; D possibly corresponds to TRBD1 (6 bases). The CDR3 extends over 13 amino acids. CDR1 and CDR2 from the germline V gene are MNHEY and SVGAGI. Trimming removed 6 bases from V and 3 bases from J, with 11 bases in between. The CDR3 sequence is CASRQGPDTEAFF. For the CDR3, the DNA is TGTGCCAGCAGACAGGGTCCTGACACTGAAGCTTTCTTT.

The J gene is TRBJ2-7, the V gene TRBV6-5; D is possibly TRBD1 (5 bases). Between the trimmed V and J ends, which lost 6 bases and 6 bases, there was a span of 18 bases. This CDR3 contains 14 residues. Germline values: CDR1 MNHEY, CDR2 SVGAGI. The CDR3, as DNA: TGTGCCAGCAGAAGGGGCGGTAGTACGTCCGAGCAGTACTTC. Translation gives CASRRGGSTSEQYF.

V and J are TRBV2 and TRBJ1-3, with D perhaps TRBD1 (5 bases). The CDR3 is 18 amino acids. V was cut by 7 bases and J by 0 bases, with 22 bases left in between. Germline CDR1 is SNHLY and CDR2 is FYNNEI. The chain's CDR3 is CASTRSRVLALSGNTIYF. The CDR3 bases are TGTGCCAGCACTAGAAGCAGGGTACTCGCTCTCTCTGGAAACACCATATATTTT.

The V and J genes are TRBV3-1 (or the pseudogene TRBV3-2) and TRBJ2-2; 10 bases are a match to TRBD2. CDR1 and CDR2 from the germline V gene are LGHDT and YNNKEL (reference sequence). The ends lost 4 bases at V and 6 bases at J; junction bases unmatched: 8. This CDR3 spans 16 amino acids. The chain's CDR3 is CASSRLLAGAPGELFF. DNA for the CDR3: TGTGCCAGCAGCCGACTTCTAGCGGGGGCCCCCGGGGAGCTGTTTTTT.

CDR3 in DNA: TGTGCCGTAAGCGGGGGAGTGGGCTATGGCTACACCTTC. Its translation: CAVSGGVGYGYTF. V gene TRBV12-3 or TRBV12-4 combines with J gene TRBJ1-2; possibly TRBD1 for D (5 bases). The CDR3 has 13 amino acids. Trimming left V 11 bases short and J 4 bases short, with 17 bases between.

The chain carries TRBV5-1 and TRBJ1-1, with a possible D match to TRBD1 (6 bases). This CDR3 has 12 amino acids. Per the germline V gene, CDR1 is SGHRS and CDR2 is YFSETQ. Trimming took off 4 bases at V and 7 bases at J, with 11 bases between the two ends. The CDR3 region is CASSLNRDEAFF. Here the CDR3 DNA reads TGCGCCAGCAGCCTTAACAGGGATGAAGCTTTCTTT. The variable domain in full, completed from reference TRBV5-1 and TRBJ1-1, reads KAGVTQTPRYLIKTRGQQVTLSCSPISGHRSVSWYQQTPGQGLQFLFEYFSETQRNKGNFPGRFSGRQFSNSRSEMNVSTLELGDSALYLCASSLNRDEAFFGQGTRLTVV.

The chain is built from TRBV18 and TRBJ2-5, with 15 bases matching TRBD2. This CDR3 contains 16 residues. Trimming removed 3 bases from V and 1 base from J; junction bases left unmatched: 0. Per germline, CDR1 KGHSH and CDR2 LQKENI. This CDR3 reads CASSPGLAGGQETQYF. The CDR3 nucleotides are TGTGCCAGCTCACCGGGACTAGCGGGGGGCCAAGAGACCCAGTACTTC. Using reference TRBV18 and TRBJ2-5 for the parts outside the CDR3, the full variable domain is NAGVMQNPRHLVRRRGQEARLRCSPMKGHSHVYWYRQLPEEGLKFMVYLQKENIIDESGMPKERFSAEFPKEGPSILRIQQVVRGDSAAYFCASSPGLAGGQETQYFGPGTRLLVL.

The chain is built from TRBV3-1 (or the pseudogene TRBV3-2) and TRBJ1-3; TRBD1 might be the D (6 bases). The CDR3 covers 14 residues. With 3 bases removed from V and 3 bases from J, the gap between germline ends came to 9 bases. The germline V gene encodes CDR1 LGHDT and CDR2 YNNKEL (reference sequence). In DNA, the CDR3 is TGTGCCAGCAGCCAGGACAGTTTTGGAAACACCATATATTTT. It is translated as CASSQDSFGNTIYF.

J is TRBJ2-3 and V is TRBV24-1; possibly TRBD2 for D (6 bases). Trimming cost V 5 bases and J 4 bases, with 6 bases left between them. The CDR3 covers 12 residues. Per the germline V gene, CDR1 is KGHDR and CDR2 is SFDVKD. CDR3 sequence: CATSGGADTQYF. The CDR3, as DNA: TGTGCCACCAGTGGGGGGGCAGATACGCAGTATTTT.

The genes are TRBV28 and TRBJ1-1; D not resolved. Germline CDR1 MDHEN, CDR2 SYDVKM. CDR3 size: 14 residues. V was cut by 5 bases and J by 3 bases, with 13 bases left in between. The CDR3 reads CASSPTARYTEAFF. The CDR3 DNA reads as TGTGCCAGCAGTCCTACCGCACGTTACACTGAAGCTTTCTTT.

This clone has more than one count but fewer than ten. The chain joins TRBV5-4 to TRBJ1-4; TRBD1 aligns across 8 bases. Looked up from germline, CDR1 is SGHNT and CDR2 is YYREEE (reference sequence). The V gene end was trimmed by 4 bases and the J gene end by 5 bases; junction bases not matched to a gene: 7. The length of the CDR3 is 15 residues. CDR3 nucleotide sequence: TGTGCCAGCAGCCTACGGACAGGGCCGAATGAAAAACTGTTTTTT. Its translation: CASSLRTGPNEKLFF.

The V and J genes are TRBV5-1 and TRBJ2-1, with 8 bases matching TRBD2. This CDR3 has 16 residues. Germline V gene sequence: CDR1 SGHRS, CDR2 YFSETQ. With V trimmed by 4 bases and J by 5 bases, 11 bases remained unmatched. The CDR3 sequence: CASSEFTGGLDNEQFF. The CDR3 DNA reads TGCGCCAGCAGCGAGTTCACGGGGGGGCTGGACAATGAGCAGTTCTTC.

The chain recombines TRBV4-3 with TRBJ2-7; maybe TRBD2 (7 bases). Trimming shortened V by 0 bases and J by 3 bases, and 21 bases separated the two germline ends. The CDR3 is 18 residues long. The germline CDR1 and CDR2 sequences are LGHNA and YSLEER. In nucleotides, the CDR3 is TGCGCCAGCAGCCAAGATTACCCCGAGGGCGGGGGCTTCTACGAGCAGTACTTC. Its protein product is CASSQDYPEGGGFYEQYF.

The CDR3 spells CASSFRRTGGEAFF. CDR3 coding DNA: TGTGCCAGCAGCTTTCGAAGGACAGGCGGTGAAGCTTTCTTT. The genes are TRBV7-9 and TRBJ1-1; 7 nucleotides agree with TRBD1. V was pared by 3 bases and J by 7 bases, with 8 bases of the junction left unmatched. Looked up from germline, CDR1 is SEHNR and CDR2 is FQNEAQ (reference sequence). The CDR3 has 14 amino acids. Drawing the rest from reference TRBV7-9 and TRBJ1-1, the complete variable domain is DTGVSQNPRHKITKRGQNVTFRCDPISEHNRLYWYRQTLGQGPEFLTYFQNEAQLEKSRLLSDRFSAERPKGSFSTLEIQRTEQGDSAMYLCASSFRRTGGEAFFGQGTRLTVV.

The V and J genes are TRBV6-5 and TRBJ1-4, with D maybe TRBD1 (6 bases). CDR3 length equals 14 residues. Per germline, CDR1 MNHEY and CDR2 SVGAGI. V gave up 6 bases and J gave up 4 bases, with 12 bases separating them. The CDR3 region has the DNA TGTGCCAGCAGGAGAACAGGGATTAATGAAAAACTGTTTTTT. Encoded protein: CASRRTGINEKLFF.

The chain joins TRBV27 to TRBJ2-7; 7 nucleotides line up with TRBD1. The germline gives CDR1 MNHEY, CDR2 SMNVEV (reference sequence). V was pared by 9 bases and J by 2 bases, with 7 bases of the junction left unmatched. This CDR3 comprises 13 residues. CDR3: CASRQGLTYEQYF. CDR3 nucleotides: TGTGCCAGTCGACAGGGCCTAACCTACGAGCAGTACTTC.